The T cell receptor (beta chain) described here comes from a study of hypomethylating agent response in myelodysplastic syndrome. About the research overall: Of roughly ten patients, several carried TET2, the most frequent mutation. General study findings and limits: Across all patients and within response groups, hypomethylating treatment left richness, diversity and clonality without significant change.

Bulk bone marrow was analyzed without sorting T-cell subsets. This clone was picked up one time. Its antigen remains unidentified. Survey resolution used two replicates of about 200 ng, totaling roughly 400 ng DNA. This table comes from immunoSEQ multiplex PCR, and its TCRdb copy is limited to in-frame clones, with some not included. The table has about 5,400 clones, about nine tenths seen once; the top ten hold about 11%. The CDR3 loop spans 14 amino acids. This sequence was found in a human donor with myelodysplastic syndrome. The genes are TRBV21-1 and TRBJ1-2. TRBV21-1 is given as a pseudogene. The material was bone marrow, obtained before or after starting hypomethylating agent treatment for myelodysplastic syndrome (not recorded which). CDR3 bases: TGTGCCAGCAGCCCCCTGTGTCCGGTTGGGGGCTACACCTTC. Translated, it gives CASSPLCPVGGYTF.